This record concerns one T cell receptor (beta chain) sequence. This clonotype turned up a few times. No antigen is known for it. The sample holds no much larger clone one base away, and base qualities are not on file. Receptor amplification or capture employed PCR. Reads for this sample came from an Illumina HiSeq 2500. To normalize quantification of the TCRbeta repertoire, the TCR libraries were built with molecular barcoding that relied on unique molecular identifiers. TCRdb reprocessed the public reads (quality trimming at Q25 with fastp, clone calling with MiXCR) and kept in-frame beta chains. Duplicate CDR3 protein sequences are folded into a single record with the most common DNA and genes. Present in this sample are 490,000 or so distinct CDR3 sequences, 12% of which were seen just once. Less than 6.5% of the sample lies in the top ten. The entry originates in a study of T-cell reconstitution after alpha-beta-depleted transplantation in children (TCRdb year 2016). Regarding the complete study: Using TCR repertoire profiling, the study followed T-cell immune reconstitution in a quantitative way in children after TCRalphabeta/CD19-depleted allogeneic hematopoietic cell transplantation.

As encoded in the germline V gene (reference sequence), CDR1 is DFQATT while CDR2 is SNEGSKA. The germline V end is reduced by 3 bases and the J end by 4 bases; junction bases left unmatched: 14. The CDR3 starts with the cysteine, ends with the phenylalanine, and has 17 residues. The DNA shown is the 51-base CDR3, in frame from base 1. This sequence was found in a human donor who donated a stem cell graft to a child with combined immunodeficiency. The sequence is built from TRBV20-1 and TRBJ2-3, and TRBD2 matches 9 of the central bases. The sequenced sample was PBMCs from the stem cell graft donor, obtained from the stem cell graft. The CDR3 sequence is CSASVSSGTWGADTQYF. The nucleotide sequence reads TGCAGTGCTAGTGTTTCTAGCGGGACTTGGGGGGCAGATACGCAGTATTTT.